These T cell receptor beta chains were read from a single sample in a study of early T cells in non-severe SARS-CoV-2 infection. TCRdb independently ran MiXCR on the 5' RACE reads; one entry per CDR3 protein. The sample has tens of thousands of distinct CDR3 sequences; around 12% are singletons. The sample taken for sequencing was whole blood. Source of these receptors: an adult who was a healthcare worker with PCR-confirmed SARS-CoV-2 infection or an uninfected control (not recorded which). The CDR3 runs from the conserved cysteine through the conserved F or W. The order of the fields is CDR3 protein, D gene, V gene. The D gene is left open where the match is weak.

CDR3aa: CSARVLAGRNTEAFF; d_gene: .; v_gene: TRBV20-1
CDR3aa: CASSVGQASYEQYF; d_gene: .; v_gene: TRBV9
CDR3aa: CASGLGLGNEQFF; d_gene: .; v_gene: TRBV12-5
CDR3aa: CASSLEDYGYTF; d_gene: .; v_gene: TRBV5-1
CDR3aa: CASSLSQGMNSPLHF; d_gene: .; v_gene: TRBV12-3/TRBV12-4
CDR3aa: CSAGGLAGGHNEQFF; d_gene: TRBD2; v_gene: TRBV20-1
CDR3aa: CASSPARDGRSTDTQYF; d_gene: .; v_gene: TRBV3-1
CDR3aa: CSVEGYSGETQYF; d_gene: .; v_gene: TRBV29-1
CDR3aa: CASSVAGREQFF; d_gene: TRBD2; v_gene: TRBV12-3/TRBV12-4
CDR3aa: CASSRAEGSNQPQHF; d_gene: .; v_gene: TRBV4-2
CDR3aa: CASSEWVSGNTGELFF; d_gene: .; v_gene: TRBV6-4
CDR3aa: CAWSSKTASGRHEQYF; d_gene: TRBD2; v_gene: TRBV30
CDR3aa: CASSPIHGTDSSYNEQFF; d_gene: TRBD1; v_gene: TRBV7-9
CDR3aa: CASSMDRNQPQHF; d_gene: TRBD1; v_gene: TRBV11-2
CDR3aa: CASSYDRPGTGVGKLFF; d_gene: TRBD1; v_gene: TRBV6-5
CDR3aa: CASIRSGRPQKDTQYF; d_gene: TRBD2; v_gene: TRBV2
CDR3aa: CASSFWTEYNEQFF; d_gene: .; v_gene: TRBV5-4
CDR3aa: CASSFQGGIIQYF; d_gene: .; v_gene: TRBV11-2
CDR3aa: CASSQPGQLTMNTEAFF; d_gene: TRBD1; v_gene: TRBV5-5
CDR3aa: CATSDPGTGATDTQYF; d_gene: TRBD1; v_gene: TRBV24-1
CDR3aa: CASSPNRGDTDTQYF; d_gene: .; v_gene: TRBV7-9
CDR3aa: CASSERLAGAEQYF; d_gene: TRBD2; v_gene: TRBV6-1
CDR3aa: CASSRGSGGGPDTQYF; d_gene: TRBD1; v_gene: TRBV5-1
CDR3aa: CASSEAGPPRGQYF; d_gene: .; v_gene: TRBV2
CDR3aa: CASSSDPSSTDTQYF; d_gene: .; v_gene: TRBV7-8
CDR3aa: CASSHGQAFYEQYF; d_gene: TRBD1; v_gene: TRBV6-6
CDR3aa: CASSVVRANTEAFF; d_gene: .; v_gene: TRBV9
CDR3aa: CASSLPAAGSF; d_gene: .; v_gene: TRBV5-8
CDR3aa: CSVGWTGTDTQYF; d_gene: TRBD1; v_gene: TRBV29-1
CDR3aa: CASSAYQNEQFF; d_gene: .; v_gene: TRBV9
CDR3aa: CASSEGLSYNEQFF; d_gene: .; v_gene: TRBV7-6
CDR3aa: CASSLSQGVADTQYF; d_gene: TRBD1; v_gene: TRBV5-6
CDR3aa: CASSLGRQGNTEAFF; d_gene: TRBD1; v_gene: TRBV7-9
CDR3aa: CATRDGSSGNTIYF; d_gene: .; v_gene: TRBV10-3
CDR3aa: CASGARDRDAGELFF; d_gene: TRBD1; v_gene: TRBV7-9
CDR3aa: CASSWAGSGTEAFF; d_gene: .; v_gene: TRBV7-2
CDR3aa: CASSPPGQSDAGELFF; d_gene: TRBD1; v_gene: TRBV18
CDR3aa: CSADMSRETQYF; d_gene: .; v_gene: TRBV29-1
CDR3aa: CASSLDRSYEQYF; d_gene: .; v_gene: TRBV12-3/TRBV12-4
CDR3aa: CASSESYGYYEQYF; d_gene: .; v_gene: TRBV2
CDR3aa: CASSPSYSGSAYEQYF; d_gene: .; v_gene: TRBV18
CDR3aa: CASSGHRNTGELFF; d_gene: .; v_gene: TRBV27
CDR3aa: CASSVVSGRSYNEQFF; d_gene: TRBD2; v_gene: TRBV9
CDR3aa: CASSIMGQARFTEAFF; d_gene: TRBD1; v_gene: TRBV7-9
CDR3aa: CSPRLEYNEQFF; d_gene: .; v_gene: TRBV29-1
CDR3aa: CASSSDIYTDTQYF; d_gene: .; v_gene: TRBV5-1
CDR3aa: CASSSTSGAYEQYF; d_gene: .; v_gene: TRBV12-3/TRBV12-4
CDR3aa: CASSLTGVSEQFF; d_gene: .; v_gene: TRBV7-9
CDR3aa: CASSPGLAGIYNEQFF; d_gene: TRBD2; v_gene: TRBV28
CDR3aa: CASSRGGLGLGQYF; d_gene: .; v_gene: TRBV2
CDR3aa: CSVEESGGNQPQHF; d_gene: TRBD1; v_gene: TRBV29-1
CDR3aa: CASSPPTDPRGGTQYF; d_gene: .; v_gene: TRBV18
CDR3aa: CASSPPGGSNQPQHF; d_gene: .; v_gene: TRBV18
CDR3aa: CASSPRGNQPQHF; d_gene: .; v_gene: TRBV18
CDR3aa: CATSRGLADATFF; d_gene: .; v_gene: TRBV15